Below, 7 T cell receptor beta chains from the same sample are listed, as sequenced in a study of technical replicates of blood from a handful of donors. Generated by immunoSEQ multiplex PCR, the TCRdb table keeps only in-frame clones and is missing some. This sample yields 65,000 to 90,000 clones, of which 93% are seen a single time; 0.2% to 0.25% belongs to the top ten. Sequencing used T cells isolated from PBMCs. The receptors were gathered from a human donor in good health.

This sequence joins TRBV7-8 and TRBJ2-1; 10 positions agree with TRBD2. The J segment lost 5 bases and the V segment lost 2 bases, leaving 3 bases of the junction unmatched. CDR1 and CDR2 (germline): SGHVS, FQNEAQ. The CDR3 totals 15 residues. The CDR3 coding sequence is TGTGCCAGCAGCTTACCGGGACTAGCGCACAATGAGCAGTTCTTC. Translated: CASSLPGLAHNEQFF.

Written as DNA, the CDR3 is TGTGCCAGCAAAACGGGACAGTCGTTGAATGAGCAGTTCTTC. Translated, it gives CASKTGQSLNEQFF. The chain joins TRBV13 to TRBJ2-1; 7 nucleotides line up with TRBD1. The CDR3 contains 14 residues. The junction had 10 bases not matched to a gene; V was cut back by 7 bases and J by 7 bases. Germline CDR1 PRHDT, CDR2 FYEKMQ (reference sequence).

The chain links TRBV7-9 to TRBJ2-2; D is unresolved. Germline CDR1 reads SEHNR; CDR2 reads FQNEAQ (reference sequence). V lost 2 bases to trimming and J lost 4 bases, with 5 bases between them. This CDR3 region has 13 residues. The CDR3 sequence: CASSLLFTGELFF. The CDR3 bases are TGTGCCAGCAGCTTATTATTCACCGGGGAGCTGTTTTTT.

V is TRBV7-9 and J is TRBJ2-7, with TRBD1 matching 11 bases. V was pared by 3 bases and J by 3 bases, with 4 bases of the junction left unmatched. From germline, CDR1 is SEHNR and CDR2 FQNEAQ (reference sequence). The CDR3 length is 15 residues. CDR3 in amino acids: CASSLPGQGVYEQYF. The CDR3 region has the DNA TGTGCCAGCAGCTTGCCGGGACAGGGGGTCTACGAGCAGTACTTC.

The rearrangement uses TRBV2 and TRBJ2-1; 11 bases match TRBD2. CDR1 SNHLY and CDR2 FYNNEI come from the germline V gene. The CDR3 totals 14 residues. V shed 5 bases and J 8 bases; nucleotides not matched to a gene: 5. The CDR3: CASSLAGGSDEQFF. For the CDR3, the DNA is TGTGCCAGCAGTTTAGCGGGGGGGAGCGATGAGCAGTTCTTC. The whole variable domain, filled in from reference TRBV2 and TRBJ2-1, reads EPEVTQTPSHQVTQMGQEVILRCVPISNHLYFYWYRQILGQKVEFLVSFYNNEISEKSEIFDDQFSVERPDGSNFTLKIRSTKLEDSAMYFCASSLAGGSDEQFFGPGTRLTVL.

The chain employs TRBV2 and TRBJ1-1; 7 bases match TRBD1. From germline, CDR1 is SNHLY and CDR2 FYNNEI. V was pared by 11 bases and J by 4 bases, with 16 bases of the junction left unmatched. The CDR3 loop spans 15 amino acids. CDR3 in amino acids: CARATLTGLGTEAFF. CDR3 DNA: TGTGCCCGAGCGACCTTGACAGGGCTCGGCACTGAAGCTTTCTTT.

This chain connects TRBV7-6 to TRBJ1-3; the D gene is possibly TRBD1 (6 bases). CDR1 and CDR2 (germline): SGHVS, FNYEAQ. This CDR3 has 17 residues. Deletions cut 0 bases from V and 4 bases from J, with 16 bases between. The CDR3 loop reads CASSLAAGVSLGNTIYF. The CDR3 coding sequence is TGTGCCAGCAGCTTAGCTGCAGGGGTATCTCTGGGAAACACCATATATTTT.